This paragraph reports one TCR beta chain. The CDR3 length is 19 residues. Trimming took 5 bases from V and 1 from J; bases not matched to a gene: 18. Germline-derived CDR1 and CDR2 are LNHDA and SQIVND (reference sequence). Sequencing used immunoSEQ multiplex PCR; TCRdb keeps in-frame clones, though not all of them. The sample shows fewer than 300,000 clones, roughly 80% of them seen only once. This entry belongs to a study of blood T cell repertoires in COVID-19. At the level of the study: Samples came from the United States, Italy and Spain, spanning acute and convalescent COVID-19.

Sequenced input: peripheral blood. The clonotype comes from a human donor with COVID-19, enrolled during active disease. The donor label of this sample is uncertain. The chain is built from TRBV19 and TRBJ2-7, with 9 positions matching TRBD1. This chain's CDR3 is CASSRSGTGSHIESYEQYF. As DNA, the CDR3 is TGTGCCAGTAGTCGATCCGGGACAGGGTCTCATATCGAGTCCTACGAGCAGTACTTC.